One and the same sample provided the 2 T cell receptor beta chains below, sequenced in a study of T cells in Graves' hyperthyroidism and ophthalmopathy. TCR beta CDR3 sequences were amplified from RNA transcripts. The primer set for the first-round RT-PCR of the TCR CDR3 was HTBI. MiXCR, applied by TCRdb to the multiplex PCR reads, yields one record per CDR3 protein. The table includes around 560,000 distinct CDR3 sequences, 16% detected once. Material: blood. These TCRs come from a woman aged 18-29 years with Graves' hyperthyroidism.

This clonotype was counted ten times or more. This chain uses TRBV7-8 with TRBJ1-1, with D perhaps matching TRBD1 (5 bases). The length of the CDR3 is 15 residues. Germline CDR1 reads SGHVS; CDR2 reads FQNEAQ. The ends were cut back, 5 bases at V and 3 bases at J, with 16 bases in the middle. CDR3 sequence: CASSHGAGADTEAFF. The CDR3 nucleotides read TGTGCCAGCAGCCACGGGGCTGGGGCGGACACTGAAGCTTTCTTT.

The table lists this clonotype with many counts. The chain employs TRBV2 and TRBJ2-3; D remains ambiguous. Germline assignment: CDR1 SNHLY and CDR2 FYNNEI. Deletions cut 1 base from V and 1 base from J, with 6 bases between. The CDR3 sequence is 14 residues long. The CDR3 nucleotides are TGTGCCAGCAGTGAAGTCGAGGGCACAGATACGCAGTATTTT. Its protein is CASSEVEGTDTQYF.